This is a list of T cell receptor beta chains from one sample in a study of blood T cell repertoires in COVID-19. Profiled with immunoSEQ multiplex PCR; TCRdb holds only in-frame clones, not every one. This sample has some 490,000 clones; 80% to 90% occur once, and the top ten carry approximately 3%. The sequencing input was peripheral blood. The source is a human donor in a cohort sampled during active COVID-19. Both conserved end residues are trimmed from each CDR3. The D gene is left open where the match is weak. Size tells how often a clone was seen (once, few, many) or the class of an expanded clone, and some rows leave it out.

>TRBV3-1/TRBV3-2|.|14|TRBD1
ASSRRGQGWNTEAF
>TRBV10-1|.|12|TRBD1
ASSKDRVNTEAF
>TRBV30|.|12|.
AWSVTGPQETQY
>TRBV3-1/TRBV3-2|.|11|.
ASSQDAGGKQY
>TRBV29-1|.|11|.
SVVLGAPHEQY
>TRBV9|.|16|.
ASSVATERDSRVYGYT
>TRBV27|once|15|TRBD2
ASRPDGLAGGPYEQY
>TRBV5-1|.|11|.
ASSSLGADTQY
>TRBV9|.|13|TRBD2
ASSESGRGAETQY
>TRBV7-9|.|16|.
ASSPSTGVSSGANVLT
>TRBV19|.|13|TRBD2
ASSSGEGRGNIQY
>TRBV5-1|.|13|TRBD1
ASSGSTGARTEAF
>TRBV28|.|13|TRBD1
ASSWSQGDNSPLH
>TRBV25-1|.|12|.
ASGPLGAGETQY
>TRBV27|.|12|.
ASSSPGHYTEAF
>TRBV19|.|12|TRBD1
ASSIVDRDTEAF
>TRBV29-1|.|11|TRBD1
SVGQGNTGELF
>TRBV5-4|.|14|.
ASSQKSGGITDTQY
>TRBV5-1|.|14|TRBD2
ASSFLAGGGSYEQY
>TRBV9|.|12|TRBD2
ASSVGLANYEQY
>TRBV6-5|.|8|.
ASSLQPQH
>TRBV6-6|.|11|TRBD1
ASTPTGEETQY
>TRBV19|.|14|.
ASSMGAGERRETQY
>TRBV7-2|.|13|.
ASSFYLQGQETQY
>TRBV28|.|12|TRBD1
ASSLATGTYGYT
>TRBV28|.|10|TRBD1
ASSTDRAEAF
>TRBV2|.|12|TRBD1
ASRPGQGYNEQF
>TRBV3-1/TRBV3-2|.|10|.
ASSRLIDGYT
>TRBV19|.|10|.
ASKAEDEKLF
>TRBV7-9|.|13|TRBD2
ASSLSTSGPYEQY
>TRBV5-5|.|13|.
ASSLEQGGRYEQY
>TRBV4-1|.|16|TRBD1
ASSPKGGQGGLNTEAF
>TRBV28|.|11|.
ASSPPQTGGYT
>TRBV27|.|11|.
ASSHRGTDTQY
>TRBV14|.|14|.
ASSQRPGFLSYEQY
>TRBV3-1/TRBV3-2|.|12|.
ASSQETGNQPQH
>TRBV7-3|.|13|.
ASSRERANTGELF
>TRBV3-1/TRBV3-2|once|12|.
ASSPSWGVHTIY
>TRBV11-3|.|11|TRBD1
ASSSGTGGEQY
>TRBV5-1|.|12|TRBD1
ASSFSGQGREAF
>TRBV7-9|.|12|TRBD1
ASSLSGQAQDPF
>TRBV6-6|.|10|.
ASSPQGEKLF
>TRBV6-5|.|13|.
ASSYSRDSSYEQY
>TRBV5-1|.|11|.
ASSQAPSYEQY
>TRBV19|.|14|TRBD1
ASSPTTGTGMYGYT
>TRBV5-8|.|12|.
ASSRPTANTEAF
>TRBV7-2|.|14|.
ASSPGAAGYTDTQY
>TRBV5-5|.|13|TRBD1
ASSPWGQGQEKLF
>TRBV27|.|13|TRBD1
ASSSDRRQNTEAF
>TRBV30|.|13|.
AWSLSGALTDTQY